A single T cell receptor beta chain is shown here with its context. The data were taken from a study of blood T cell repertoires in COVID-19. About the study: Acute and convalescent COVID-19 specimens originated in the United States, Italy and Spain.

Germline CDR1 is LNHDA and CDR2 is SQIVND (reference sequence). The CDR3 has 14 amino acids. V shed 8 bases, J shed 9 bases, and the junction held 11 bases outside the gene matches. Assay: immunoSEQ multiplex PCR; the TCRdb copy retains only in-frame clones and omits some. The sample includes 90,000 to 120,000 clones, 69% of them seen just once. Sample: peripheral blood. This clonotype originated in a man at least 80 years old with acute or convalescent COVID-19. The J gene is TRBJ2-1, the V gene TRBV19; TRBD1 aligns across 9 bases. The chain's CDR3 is CASSINRGLGEQFF. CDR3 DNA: TGTGCCAGTTCGATAAACAGGGGGCTCGGTGAGCAGTTCTTC.